Described below is a single TCR beta chain sequence and its context. No antigen is known for it. These data originate in a study of cytomegalovirus exposure and HLA in healthy donors. Study-level findings and limits: The authors listed 150 to 200 TCR beta chains as cytomegalovirus-associated. Sequencing depth roughly uniform across donors was assumed in presence/absence analyses. Association with HLA alleles at 0.05 false discovery rate was found for some 18,000 TCR beta sequences in a later analysis. It was reported in a later analysis that an Asian-associated ancestry cluster showed fewer N-insertions than the approximately 670-donor mean.

PCR primers comprised 60 Vbeta and 13 Jbeta primers. Profiled with immunoSEQ multiplex PCR; TCRdb holds only in-frame clones, not every one. The data show approximately 160,000 clones, 55% to 80% seen once. The CDR3 is 15 amino acids. CDR1 and CDR2 (germline): LGHNA, YSLEER. With 3 bases removed from V and 7 bases from J, the gap between germline ends came to 15 bases. This clonotype was sampled from a young woman in good health and CMV-seropositive. The chain couples TRBV4-3 to TRBJ2-2; a possible D gene is TRBD1 (6 bases). The source material was PBMCs. CDR3 amino acids: CASSQALIRGGELFF. The CDR3 DNA follows: TGCGCCAGCAGCCAGGCCTTGATCAGGGGCGGGGAGCTGTTTTTT.